This passage covers 5 T cell receptor beta chains from one sample sequenced in a study of CD8 T cells in ankylosing spondylitis. Study-wide results and limits: Seemingly distinctive of ankylosing spondylitis blood was a TCR beta motif formed by eight highly homologous variants.

These TCRs' antigens remain unknown. TCRdb redid the calling of the 5' RACE reads with MiXCR, one entry per CDR3 protein. The sample has about 700,000 distinct CDR3 sequences, around 20% seen once. Sequencing was carried out using blood, either unsorted or a sorted T cell fraction (not recorded which). The receptors come from a male donor with ankylosing spondylitis.

This clonotype was counted a few times. The chain carries TRBV29-1 and TRBJ2-3; 8 bases line up with TRBD2. CDR3 length: 14 residues. The junction had 9 bases not matched to a gene; V was cut back by 4 bases and J by 6 bases. Germline V CDR1 and CDR2: SQVTM, ANQGSEA. The CDR3 coding sequence is TGCAGCGTTGCGAGCGGGGGTCCCGGGGATACGCAGTATTTT. This sequence encodes CSVASGGPGDTQYF.

This sequence joins TRBV27 and TRBJ1-6; 9 bases align to TRBD1. The CDR3 length is 15 residues. V was clipped by 5 bases and J by 7 bases; unmatched bases: 6. Germline lookup yields CDR1 MNHEY and CDR2 SMNVEV (reference sequence). Here the CDR3 reads CASSRLDRGNSPLHF. The DNA for the CDR3 is TGTGCCAGCAGTAGACTAGACAGGGGGAATTCACCCCTCCACTTT.

This clonotype was seen only a few times. The chain links TRBV7-2 to TRBJ2-1; weak D call: TRBD2 (6 bases). CDR1 and CDR2 (germline): SGHTA, FQGNSA. The V gene lost 4 bases and the J gene lost 8 bases, with 18 bases spanning the gap. This CDR3 spans 15 amino acids. The CDR3 protein is CASSSTGTSGDEQFF. In DNA, the CDR3 is TGTGCCAGCAGCTCTACCGGGACCTCGGGGGATGAGCAGTTCTTC.

This clonotype was seen a handful of times. The gene calls are TRBV4-1 and TRBJ1-2; maybe TRBD1 (6 bases). This CDR3 is 15 amino acids long. Trimming left V 2 bases short and J 4 bases short, with 14 bases between. Germline V gene data show CDR1 as MGHRA and CDR2 as YSYEKL. CDR3 region: CASSQSTRDIYGYTF. As DNA, the CDR3 is TGCGCCAGCAGCCAATCAACCCGGGACATCTATGGCTACACCTTC.

The chain couples TRBV7-9 to TRBJ1-1; D unclear. The CDR3 loop spans 11 amino acids. V was trimmed by 6 bases and J by 6 bases, leaving 8 bases between them. Per germline, CDR1 SEHNR and CDR2 FQNEAQ (reference sequence). The CDR3 nucleotides are TGTGCCAGCAGACGGAGTGCTGAAGCTTTCTTT. Its protein product is CASRRSAEAFF.